Reported below is one TCR beta chain. The CDR3 length is 16 residues. Per germline, CDR1 SEHNR and CDR2 FQNEAQ (reference sequence). With V trimmed by 2 bases and J by 2 bases, 7 bases remained unmatched. As processed by the authors: Amplification of reference gene primers was used by the study to estimate nucleated cell counts. Data came from immunoSEQ multiplex PCR; TCRdb stores just in-frame clones and leaves some out. V, J and clone size were drawn from that table, and D and trimming were deduced from the DNA. Here the sample spans about 150,000 clones, more than 80% being singletons. This sample is drawn from a study of blood T cell repertoires in COVID-19. Background on the study: COVID-19 samples, acute and convalescent, were from the United States, Italy and Spain. The cDNA or gDNA used as material had been derived from T cells, B-cell-depleted T cells, or PBMCs.

The chain links TRBV7-9 to TRBJ2-3, with 7 positions matching TRBD2. The TCR comes from a man in his 70s with acute or convalescent COVID-19. The sample consisted of peripheral blood. CDR3 coding DNA: TGTGCCAGCAGCTTAACGGGGGGACGACCCACAGATACGCAGTATTTT. It specifies CASSLTGGRPTDTQYF.